This is a list of T cell receptor beta chains from one sample in a study of blood T cell repertoires in COVID-19. The protocol was immunoSEQ multiplex PCR, while the TCRdb copy is restricted to in-frame clones and leaves out a portion. The table shows 300,000 to 450,000 clones, with around 87% occurring only once. Source material: peripheral blood. The receptors were gathered from a woman aged 55-69 years with COVID-19, enrolled during active disease. Each CDR3 is given with its conserved first and last residue. A D gene is named only where the DNA matches it firmly. Only some rows state a clone size, as once, few, many or a class for expanded clones.

j_gene: TRBJ1-2
abundance: NA
d_gene: TRBD1
v_gene: TRBV4-1
CDR3aa: CASSQLDRDYDGYTF
CDR3nt: TGCGCCAGCAGCCAATTGGACAGGGATTACGATGGCTACACCTTC

j_gene: TRBJ2-3
abundance: NA
d_gene: NA
v_gene: TRBV7-2
CDR3aa: CASSPYIVSHTDTQYF
CDR3nt: TGTGCCAGCAGCCCTTATATTGTTAGCCACACAGATACGCAGTATTTT

j_gene: TRBJ1-6
abundance: NA
d_gene: NA
v_gene: TRBV5-4
CDR3aa: CASSLGQSPLHF
CDR3nt: TGTGCCAGCAGCTTGGGGCAATCACCCCTCCACTTT

j_gene: TRBJ1-2
abundance: few
d_gene: TRBD1
v_gene: TRBV19
CDR3aa: CASSITHPGTGSPTYGYTF
CDR3nt: TGTGCCAGTAGTATAACACATCCCGGGACAGGGTCTCCTACCTATGGCTACACCTTC

j_gene: TRBJ2-7
abundance: once
d_gene: NA
v_gene: TRBV7-6
CDR3aa: CASSLNIGGKDEQYF
CDR3nt: TGTGCCAGCAGCTTGAACATCGGAGGCAAGGACGAGCAGTACTTC

j_gene: TRBJ2-5
abundance: NA
d_gene: NA
v_gene: TRBV19
CDR3aa: CASSSRSRAQETQYF
CDR3nt: TGTGCCAGTAGTTCCCGGAGCAGGGCCCAAGAGACCCAGTACTTC

j_gene: TRBJ2-7
abundance: NA
d_gene: TRBD1
v_gene: TRBV6-2/TRBV6-3
CDR3aa: CASSYSMGQGVDEQYF
CDR3nt: TGTGCCAGCAGTTACTCGATGGGACAGGGAGTGGACGAGCAGTACTTC

j_gene: TRBJ2-3
abundance: NA
d_gene: NA
v_gene: TRBV7-3
CDR3aa: CASSPYTTDTQYF
CDR3nt: TGTGCCAGCAGCCCTTATACTACAGATACGCAGTATTTT

j_gene: TRBJ2-3
abundance: once
d_gene: TRBD2
v_gene: TRBV5-4
CDR3aa: CASVAGGRPDTQYF
CDR3nt: TGTGCCAGCGTAGCGGGGGGGCGCCCAGATACGCAGTATTTT

j_gene: TRBJ1-5
abundance: once
d_gene: TRBD1
v_gene: TRBV6-5
CDR3aa: CASKKAGGSNQPQHF
CDR3nt: TGTGCCAGCAAAAAGGCAGGGGGTAGCAATCAGCCCCAGCATTTT

j_gene: TRBJ2-7
abundance: NA
d_gene: TRBD1
v_gene: TRBV6-2/TRBV6-3
CDR3aa: CASSYVTGQNYEQYF
CDR3nt: TGTGCCAGCAGTTACGTGACGGGACAGAACTACGAGCAGTACTTC